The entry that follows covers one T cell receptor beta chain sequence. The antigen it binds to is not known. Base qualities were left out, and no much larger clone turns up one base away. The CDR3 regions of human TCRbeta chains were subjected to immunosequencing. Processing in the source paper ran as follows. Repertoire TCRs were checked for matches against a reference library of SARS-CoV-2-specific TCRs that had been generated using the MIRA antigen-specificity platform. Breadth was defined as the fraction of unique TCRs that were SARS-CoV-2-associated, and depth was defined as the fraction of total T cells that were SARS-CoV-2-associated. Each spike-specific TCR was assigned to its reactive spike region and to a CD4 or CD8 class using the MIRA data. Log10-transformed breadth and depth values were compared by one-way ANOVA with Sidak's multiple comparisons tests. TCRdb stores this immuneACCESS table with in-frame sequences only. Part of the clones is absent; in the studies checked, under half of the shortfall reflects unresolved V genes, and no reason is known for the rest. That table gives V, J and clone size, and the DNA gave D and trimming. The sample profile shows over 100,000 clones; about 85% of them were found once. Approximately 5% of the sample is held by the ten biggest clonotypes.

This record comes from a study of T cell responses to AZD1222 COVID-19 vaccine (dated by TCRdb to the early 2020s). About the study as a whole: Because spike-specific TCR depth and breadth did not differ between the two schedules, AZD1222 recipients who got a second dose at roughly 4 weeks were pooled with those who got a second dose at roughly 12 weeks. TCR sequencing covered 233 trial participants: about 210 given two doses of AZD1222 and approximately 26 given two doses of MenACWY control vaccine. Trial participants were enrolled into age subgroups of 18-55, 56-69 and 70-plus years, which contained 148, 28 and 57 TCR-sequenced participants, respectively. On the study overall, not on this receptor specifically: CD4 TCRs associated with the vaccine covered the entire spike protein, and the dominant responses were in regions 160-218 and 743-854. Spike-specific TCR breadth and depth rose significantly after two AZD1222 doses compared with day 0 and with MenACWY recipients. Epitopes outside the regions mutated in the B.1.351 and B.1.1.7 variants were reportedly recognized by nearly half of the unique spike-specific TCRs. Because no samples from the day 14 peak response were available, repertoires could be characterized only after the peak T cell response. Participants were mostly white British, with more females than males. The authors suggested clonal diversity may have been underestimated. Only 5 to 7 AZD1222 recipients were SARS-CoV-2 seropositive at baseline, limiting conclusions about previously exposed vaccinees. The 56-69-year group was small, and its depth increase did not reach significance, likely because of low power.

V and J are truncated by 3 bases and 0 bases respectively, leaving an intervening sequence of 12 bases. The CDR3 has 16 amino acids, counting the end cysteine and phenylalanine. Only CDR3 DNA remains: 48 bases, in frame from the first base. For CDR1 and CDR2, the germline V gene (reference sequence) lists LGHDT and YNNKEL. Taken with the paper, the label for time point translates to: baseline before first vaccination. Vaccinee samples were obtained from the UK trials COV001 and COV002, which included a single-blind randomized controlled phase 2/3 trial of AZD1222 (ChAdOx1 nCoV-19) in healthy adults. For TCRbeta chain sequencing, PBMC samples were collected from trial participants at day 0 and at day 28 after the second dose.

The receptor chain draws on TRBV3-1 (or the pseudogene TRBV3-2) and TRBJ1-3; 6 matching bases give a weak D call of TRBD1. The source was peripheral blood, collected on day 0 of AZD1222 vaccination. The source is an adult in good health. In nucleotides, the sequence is TGTGCCAGCAGCCAGGGAGACAGGAGCTCTGGAAACACCATATATTTT. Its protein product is CASSQGDRSSGNTIYF.